The present TCR beta chain was sequenced within a study of control samples from healthy donors and cancer patients. This clone was counted only a few times. Only in-frame clones appear in the TCRdb table, and some are missing; sequencing was by immunoSEQ multiplex PCR. In the table there are almost 85,000 clones, over 90% of which are singletons. The germline V gene encodes CDR1 PRHDT and CDR2 FYEKMQ (reference sequence). With 0 bases removed from V and 2 bases from J, the gap between germline ends came to 6 bases. The CDR3 is made up of 14 amino acids. This receptor was taken from a woman younger than 30 in good health. The chain employs TRBV13 and TRBJ2-3; D gene uncertain. The sequenced material came from blood. This CDR3 reads CASSLGWATDTQYF. The CDR3 bases are TGTGCCAGCAGCTTAGGCTGGGCCACAGATACGCAGTATTTT.